Listed below are T cell receptor beta chains from one sample, sequenced in a study of control samples from healthy donors and cancer patients. Only in-frame clones appear in the TCRdb table, and some are missing; sequencing was by immunoSEQ multiplex PCR. The data contain roughly 120,000 clones, approximately 90% of them seen just once; the ten biggest clones take up 7.8%. The sequencing sample was made of blood. The source is a woman under 30 in good health. Each CDR3 is given with its conserved first and last residue. D genes are given only for firm matches. Size is stated for part of the rows, as once, few or many counts, or as a class when the clone is expanded.

V gene,J gene,CDR3 length,clone size,D gene,CDR3 protein,CDR3 DNA
TRBV3-1/TRBV3-2,TRBJ2-1,15,NA,NA,CASRDSLSSYNEQFF,TGTGCCAGCAGGGACAGCCTGAGCTCCTACAATGAGCAGTTCTTC
TRBV18,TRBJ1-5,16,NA,TRBD1,CASSPGRQGAPQPQHF,TGTGCCAGCTCACCGGGACGACAGGGTGCCCCTCAGCCCCAGCATTTT
TRBV5-1,TRBJ2-3,18,NA,NA,CASSLSGVLWGEADTQYF,TGCGCCAGCAGCTTATCCGGGGTCCTATGGGGGGAGGCAGATACGCAGTATTTT
TRBV4-3,TRBJ1-1,17,NA,TRBD1,CASSPSFRTGLNTEAFF,TGCGCCAGCAGCCCGTCGTTTAGGACAGGCCTGAACACTGAAGCTTTCTTT
TRBV11-2,TRBJ2-5,12,NA,NA,CASSLRRETQYF,TGTGCCAGCAGCTTAAGAAGAGAGACCCAGTACTTC
TRBV19,TRBJ2-7,13,NA,NA,CASSIEQTYEQYF,TGTGCCAGTAGTATCGAACAGACCTACGAGCAGTACTTC
TRBV19,TRBJ1-1,16,NA,TRBD1,CASPPPGTGRLAEAFF,TGTGCCAGTCCGCCCCCCGGGACAGGGAGGCTTGCTGAAGCTTTCTTT
TRBV6-2/TRBV6-3,TRBJ1-5,15,NA,TRBD1,CASSHWDSQYQPQHF,TGTGCCAGCAGTCACTGGGACAGCCAATATCAGCCCCAGCATTTT
TRBV7-8,TRBJ2-7,13,NA,NA,CASSFRQVDEQYF,TGTGCCAGCAGCTTTCGACAGGTCGACGAGCAGTACTTC
TRBV7-9,TRBJ1-1,16,NA,TRBD1,CASSSANRGWYAEAFF,TGTGCCAGCAGCTCAGCCAACAGGGGGTGGTACGCTGAAGCTTTCTTT
TRBV7-9,TRBJ1-3,16,NA,TRBD1,CASSLGTGAAGNTIYF,TGTGCCAGCAGCTTGGGGACAGGGGCGGCTGGAAACACCATATATTTT
TRBV7-9,TRBJ2-2,17,once,TRBD2,CASSPVYRGVRTGELFF,TGTGCCAGCAGCCCCGTATACCGGGGGGTTCGGACCGGGGAGCTGTTTTTT
TRBV27,TRBJ1-1,15,NA,NA,CASSFDGGGGTEAFF,TGTGCCAGCAGTTTCGATGGGGGGGGAGGGACTGAAGCTTTCTTT
TRBV6-5,TRBJ2-7,13,NA,NA,CASRDRATYEQYF,TGTGCCAGCAGAGACAGAGCTACCTACGAGCAGTACTTC
TRBV15,TRBJ2-3,18,NA,TRBD2,CATSSLGLAGVSADTQYF,TGTGCCACCAGCAGTTTGGGACTAGCGGGAGTTAGTGCAGATACGCAGTATTTT
TRBV6-4,TRBJ1-1,16,once,NA,CASSGPKQDLNTEAFF,TGTGCCAGCAGTGGACCCAAACAGGACTTGAACACTGAAGCTTTCTTT
TRBV7-8,TRBJ1-6,16,NA,NA,CASSPEVGTAYSPLHF,TGTGCCAGCAGCCCCGAGGTCGGAACAGCTTATTCACCCCTCCACTTT